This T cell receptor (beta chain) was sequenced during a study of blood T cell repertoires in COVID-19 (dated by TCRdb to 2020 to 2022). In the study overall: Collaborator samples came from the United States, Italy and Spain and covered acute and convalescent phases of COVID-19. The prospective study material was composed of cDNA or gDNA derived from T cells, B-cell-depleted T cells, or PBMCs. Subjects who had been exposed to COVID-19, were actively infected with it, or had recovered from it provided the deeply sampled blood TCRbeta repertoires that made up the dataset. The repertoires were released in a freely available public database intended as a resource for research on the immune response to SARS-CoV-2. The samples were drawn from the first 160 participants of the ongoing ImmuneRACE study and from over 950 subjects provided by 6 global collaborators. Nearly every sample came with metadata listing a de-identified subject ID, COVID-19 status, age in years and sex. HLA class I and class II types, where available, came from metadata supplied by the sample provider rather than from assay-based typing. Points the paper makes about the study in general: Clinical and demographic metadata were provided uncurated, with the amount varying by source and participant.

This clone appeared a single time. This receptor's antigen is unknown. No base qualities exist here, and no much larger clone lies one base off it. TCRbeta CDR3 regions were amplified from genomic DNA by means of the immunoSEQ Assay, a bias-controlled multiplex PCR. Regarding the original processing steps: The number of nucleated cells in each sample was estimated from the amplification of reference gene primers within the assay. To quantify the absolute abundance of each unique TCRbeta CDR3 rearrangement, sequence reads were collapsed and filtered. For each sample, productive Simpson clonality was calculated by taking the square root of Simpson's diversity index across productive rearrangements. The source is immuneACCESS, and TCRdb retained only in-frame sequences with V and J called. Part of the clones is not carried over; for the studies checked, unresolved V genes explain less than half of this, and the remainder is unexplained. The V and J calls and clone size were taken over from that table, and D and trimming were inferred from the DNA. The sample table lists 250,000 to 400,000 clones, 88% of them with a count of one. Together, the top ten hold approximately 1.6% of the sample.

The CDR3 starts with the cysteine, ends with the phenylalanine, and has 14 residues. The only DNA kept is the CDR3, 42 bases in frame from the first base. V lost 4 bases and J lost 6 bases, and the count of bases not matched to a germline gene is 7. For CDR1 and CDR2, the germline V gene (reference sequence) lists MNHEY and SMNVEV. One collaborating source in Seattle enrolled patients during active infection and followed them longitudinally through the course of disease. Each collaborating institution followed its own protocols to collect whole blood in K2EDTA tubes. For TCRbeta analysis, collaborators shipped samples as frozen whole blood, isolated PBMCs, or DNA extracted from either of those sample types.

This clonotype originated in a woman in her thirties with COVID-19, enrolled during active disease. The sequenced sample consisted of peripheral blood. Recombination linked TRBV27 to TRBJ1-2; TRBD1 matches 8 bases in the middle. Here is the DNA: TGTGCCAGCAGTTCGGCGGGACAGGTTAATGGCTACACCTTC. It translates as CASSSAGQVNGYTF.